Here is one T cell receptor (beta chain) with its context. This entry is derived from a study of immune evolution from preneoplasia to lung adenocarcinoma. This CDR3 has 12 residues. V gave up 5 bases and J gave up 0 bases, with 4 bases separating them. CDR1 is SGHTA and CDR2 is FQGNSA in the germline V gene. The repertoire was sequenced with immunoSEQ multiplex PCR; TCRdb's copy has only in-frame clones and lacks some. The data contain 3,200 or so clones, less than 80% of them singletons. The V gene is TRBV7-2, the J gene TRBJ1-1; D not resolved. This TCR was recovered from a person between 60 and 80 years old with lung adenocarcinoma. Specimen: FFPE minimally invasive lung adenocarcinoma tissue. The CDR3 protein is CASSIMNTEAFF. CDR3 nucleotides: TGTGCCAGCAGCATTATGAACACTGAAGCTTTCTTT. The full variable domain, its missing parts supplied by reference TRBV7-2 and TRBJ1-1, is GAGVSQSPSNKVTEKGKDVELRCDPISGHTALYWYRQSLGQGLEFLIYFQGNSAPDKSGLPSDRFSAERTGGSVSTLTIQRTQQEDSAVYLCASSIMNTEAFFGQGTRLTVV.